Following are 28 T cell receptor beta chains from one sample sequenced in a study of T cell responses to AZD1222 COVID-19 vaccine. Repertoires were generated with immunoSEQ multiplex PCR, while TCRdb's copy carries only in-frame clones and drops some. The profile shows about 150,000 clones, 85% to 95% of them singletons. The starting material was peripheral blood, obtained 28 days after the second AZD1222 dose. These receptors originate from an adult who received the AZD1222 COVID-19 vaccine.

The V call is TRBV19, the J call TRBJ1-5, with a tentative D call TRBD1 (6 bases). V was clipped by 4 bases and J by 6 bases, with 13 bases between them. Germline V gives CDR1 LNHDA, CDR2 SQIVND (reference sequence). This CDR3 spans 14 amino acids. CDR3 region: CASSNDRISQPQHF. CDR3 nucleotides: TGTGCCAGTAGTAACGACAGGATAAGTCAGCCCCAGCATTTT.

The CDR3 nucleotides read TGTGCCAGCAGCTTACAGGGATCCCCCCAAGAGACCCAGTACTTC. It yields the protein CASSLQGSPQETQYF. The chain has TRBV2 and TRBJ2-5; TRBD1 might be the D (6 bases). Trimming left V 6 bases short and J 1 base short, with 15 bases between. This CDR3 has 15 residues. Germline values: CDR1 SNHLY, CDR2 FYNNEI.

The CDR3 reads CATSRRTGAVEKLFF. CDR3 DNA: TGTGCCACCAGCAGAAGGACAGGGGCGGTTGAAAAACTGTTTTTT. This sequence joins TRBV15 and TRBJ1-4; 9 bases are a match to TRBD1. The CDR3 covers 15 residues. V lost 2 bases to trimming and J lost 7 bases; unmatched junction nucleotides: 5. From germline, CDR1 is LNHNV and CDR2 YYDKDF (reference sequence).

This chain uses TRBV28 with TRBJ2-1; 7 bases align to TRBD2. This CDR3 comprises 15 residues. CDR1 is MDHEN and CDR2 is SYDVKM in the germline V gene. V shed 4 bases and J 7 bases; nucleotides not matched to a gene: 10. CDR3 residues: CASSSGTTEVNEQFF. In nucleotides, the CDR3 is TGTGCCAGCAGTTCAGGGACTACCGAGGTAAATGAGCAGTTCTTC.

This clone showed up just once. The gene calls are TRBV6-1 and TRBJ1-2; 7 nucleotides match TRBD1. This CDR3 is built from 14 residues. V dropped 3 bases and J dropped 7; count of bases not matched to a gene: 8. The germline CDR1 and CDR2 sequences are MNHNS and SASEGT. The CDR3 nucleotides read TGTGCCAGCAGTGATGACAGGGCGACTGGTGGCTACACCTTC. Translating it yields CASSDDRATGGYTF.

CDR3 nucleotide sequence: TGTGCCAGCAGACCCAGGGGAGCGACAGGGGGTAATTCACCCCTCCACTTT. This sequence encodes CASRPRGATGGNSPLHF. V is TRBV7-2 and J is TRBJ1-6; 9 positions match TRBD1. Unmatched junction bases numbered 12, after V lost 6 bases and J lost 6 bases. Germline V lookup: CDR1 SGHTA, CDR2 FQGNSA. There are 17 residues in the CDR3.

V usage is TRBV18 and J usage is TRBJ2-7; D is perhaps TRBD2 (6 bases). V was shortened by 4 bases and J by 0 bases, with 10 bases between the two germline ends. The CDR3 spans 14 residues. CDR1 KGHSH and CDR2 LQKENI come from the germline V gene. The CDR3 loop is CASSQSGLSYEQYF. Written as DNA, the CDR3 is TGTGCCAGCTCACAGAGCGGGCTCTCCTACGAGCAGTACTTC.

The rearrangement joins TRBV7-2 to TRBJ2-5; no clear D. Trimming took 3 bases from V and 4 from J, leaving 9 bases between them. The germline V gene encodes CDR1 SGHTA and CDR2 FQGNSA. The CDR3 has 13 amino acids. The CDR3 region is CASSFAIIETQYF. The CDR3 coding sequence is TGTGCCAGCAGCTTTGCCATCATAGAGACCCAGTACTTC.

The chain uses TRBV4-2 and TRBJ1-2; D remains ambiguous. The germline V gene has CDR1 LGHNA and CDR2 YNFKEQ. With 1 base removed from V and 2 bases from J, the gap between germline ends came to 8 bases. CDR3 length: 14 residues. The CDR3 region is CASSQVGLNYGYTF. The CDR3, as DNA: TGTGCCAGCAGCCAAGTTGGGCTGAACTATGGCTACACCTTC.

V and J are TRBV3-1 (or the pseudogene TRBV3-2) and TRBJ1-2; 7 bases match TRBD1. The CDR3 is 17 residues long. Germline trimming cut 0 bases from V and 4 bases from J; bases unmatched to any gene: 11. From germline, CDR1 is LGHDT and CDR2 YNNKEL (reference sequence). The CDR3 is CASSQDFKGGLPYGYTF. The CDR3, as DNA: TGTGCCAGCAGCCAAGATTTTAAAGGGGGCCTGCCCTATGGCTACACCTTC.

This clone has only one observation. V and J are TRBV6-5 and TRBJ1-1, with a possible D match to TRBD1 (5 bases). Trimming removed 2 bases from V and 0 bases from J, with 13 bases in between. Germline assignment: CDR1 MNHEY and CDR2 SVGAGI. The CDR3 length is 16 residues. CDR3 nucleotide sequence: TGTGCCAGCAGTTACCTATGGGGCACCATGAACACTGAAGCTTTCTTT. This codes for CASSYLWGTMNTEAFF.

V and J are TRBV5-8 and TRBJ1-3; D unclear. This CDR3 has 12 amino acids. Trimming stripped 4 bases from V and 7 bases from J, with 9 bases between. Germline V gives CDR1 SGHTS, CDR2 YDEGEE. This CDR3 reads CASSLSKNTIYF. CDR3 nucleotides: TGTGCCAGCAGCCTTTCAAAGAACACCATATATTTT.

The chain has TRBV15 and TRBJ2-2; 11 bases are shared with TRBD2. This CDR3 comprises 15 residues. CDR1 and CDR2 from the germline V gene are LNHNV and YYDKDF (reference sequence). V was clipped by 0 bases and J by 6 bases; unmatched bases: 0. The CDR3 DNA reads TGTGCCACCAGCAGAGATAGCGGGGGGGCCGGGGAGCTGTTTTTT. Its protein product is CATSRDSGGAGELFF.

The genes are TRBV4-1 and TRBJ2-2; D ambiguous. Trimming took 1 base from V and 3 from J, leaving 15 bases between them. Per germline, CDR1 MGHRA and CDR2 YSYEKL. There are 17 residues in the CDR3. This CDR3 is CASSQALLKGHTGELFF. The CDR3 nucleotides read TGCGCCAGCAGCCAAGCCCTTCTTAAGGGCCACACCGGGGAGCTGTTTTTT.

This CDR3 is CASSYAEGGVGTEAFF. In DNA form, the CDR3 reads TGTGCCAGCAGTTACGCTGAGGGGGGCGTTGGAACTGAAGCTTTCTTT. The V gene is TRBV6-5, the J gene TRBJ1-1, with D possibly TRBD1 on 6 matching bases. Germline V gene lookup returns CDR1 MNHEY and CDR2 SVGAGI. V lost 2 bases and J 5 bases, leaving 18 bases between the germline ends. The CDR3 runs 16 residues.

The CDR3 reads CSAGTDSNQPQHF. CDR3 bases: TGCAGTGCCGGGACAGATAGCAATCAGCCCCAGCATTTT. The chain has TRBV29-1 and TRBJ1-5, with TRBD1 matching 7 bases. CDR1 SQVTM and CDR2 ANQGSEA come from the germline V gene. This CDR3 has 13 amino acids.

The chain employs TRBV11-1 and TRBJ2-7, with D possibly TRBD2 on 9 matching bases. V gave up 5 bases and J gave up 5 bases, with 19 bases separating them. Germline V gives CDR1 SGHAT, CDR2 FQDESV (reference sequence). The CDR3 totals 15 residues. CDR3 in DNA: TGTGCCAGCAGCCAGGGGGCGGGAGGGCCCCACGAGCAGTACTTC. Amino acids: CASSQGAGGPHEQYF.

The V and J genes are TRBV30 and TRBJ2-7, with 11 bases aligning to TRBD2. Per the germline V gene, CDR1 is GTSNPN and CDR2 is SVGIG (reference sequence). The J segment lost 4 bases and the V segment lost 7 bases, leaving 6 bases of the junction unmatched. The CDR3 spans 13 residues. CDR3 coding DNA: TGTGCCTCCTATAGCGGGAGGGAATACGAGCAGTACTTC. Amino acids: CASYSGREYEQYF.

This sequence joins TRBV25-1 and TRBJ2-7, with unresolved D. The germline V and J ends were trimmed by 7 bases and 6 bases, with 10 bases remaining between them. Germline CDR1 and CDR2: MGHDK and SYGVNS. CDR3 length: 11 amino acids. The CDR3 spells CASKMSTEQYF. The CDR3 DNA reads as TGTGCCAGCAAGATGTCCACCGAGCAGTACTTC.

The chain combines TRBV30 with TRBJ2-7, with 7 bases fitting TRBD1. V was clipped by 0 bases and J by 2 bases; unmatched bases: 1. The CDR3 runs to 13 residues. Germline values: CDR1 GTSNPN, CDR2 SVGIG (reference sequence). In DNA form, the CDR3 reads TGTGCCTGGAGTGTGACAGGGCCCTACGAGCAGTACTTC. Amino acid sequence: CAWSVTGPYEQYF.

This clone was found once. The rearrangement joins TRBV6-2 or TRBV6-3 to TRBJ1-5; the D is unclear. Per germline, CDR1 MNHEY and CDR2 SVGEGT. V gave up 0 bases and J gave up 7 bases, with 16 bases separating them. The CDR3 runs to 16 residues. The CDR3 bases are TGTGCCAGCAGTTACTCTTTCACATATGTGGGACAGCCCCAGCATTTT. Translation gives CASSYSFTYVGQPQHF.

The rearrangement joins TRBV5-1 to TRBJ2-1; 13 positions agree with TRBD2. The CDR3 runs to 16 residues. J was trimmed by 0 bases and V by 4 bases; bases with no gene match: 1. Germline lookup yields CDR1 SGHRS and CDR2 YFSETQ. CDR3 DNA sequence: TGCGCCAGCAGCCGACTAGCGGGAGGCTCCTACAATGAGCAGTTCTTC. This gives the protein CASSRLAGGSYNEQFF.

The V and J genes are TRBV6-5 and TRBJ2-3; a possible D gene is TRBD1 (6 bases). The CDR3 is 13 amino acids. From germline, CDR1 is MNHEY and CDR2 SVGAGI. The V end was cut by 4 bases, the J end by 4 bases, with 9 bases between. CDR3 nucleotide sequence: TGTGCCAGCAGTTCACAGGGAGCAGATACGCAGTATTTT. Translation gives CASSSQGADTQYF.

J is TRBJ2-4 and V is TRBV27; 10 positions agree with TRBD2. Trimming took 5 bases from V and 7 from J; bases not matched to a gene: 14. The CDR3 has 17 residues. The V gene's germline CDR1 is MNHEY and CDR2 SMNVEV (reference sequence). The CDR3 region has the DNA TGTGCCAGCAGTAAAATCGTGGTAGCGGGGGGCGCGAACATTCAGTACTTC. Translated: CASSKIVVAGGANIQYF.

CDR3 protein: CAISESSGTEGSPLHF. CDR3 DNA: TGTGCCATCAGTGAGTCGTCAGGCACTGAGGGTTCACCCCTCCACTTT. This chain links TRBV10-3 with TRBJ1-6; no reliable D call. The V gene lost 0 bases and the J gene lost 9 bases, with 15 bases spanning the gap. There are 16 residues in the CDR3. Germline V gene sequence: CDR1 ENHRY, CDR2 SYGVKD.

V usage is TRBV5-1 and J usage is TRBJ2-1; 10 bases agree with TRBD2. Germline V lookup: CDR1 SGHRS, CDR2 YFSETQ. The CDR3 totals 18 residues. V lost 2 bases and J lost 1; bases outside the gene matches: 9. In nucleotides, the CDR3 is TGCGCCAGCAGCTTAAGGGCTAGCGGGAGCTCTTCCTACAATGAGCAGTTCTTC. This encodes CASSLRASGSSSYNEQFF.

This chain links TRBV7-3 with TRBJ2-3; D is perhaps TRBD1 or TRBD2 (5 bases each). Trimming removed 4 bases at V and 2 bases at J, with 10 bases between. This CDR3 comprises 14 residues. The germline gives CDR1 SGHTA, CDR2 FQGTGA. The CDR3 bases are TGTGCCAGCAGCTCCCCGGGGCTCACAGATACGCAGTATTTT. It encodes CASSSPGLTDTQYF.

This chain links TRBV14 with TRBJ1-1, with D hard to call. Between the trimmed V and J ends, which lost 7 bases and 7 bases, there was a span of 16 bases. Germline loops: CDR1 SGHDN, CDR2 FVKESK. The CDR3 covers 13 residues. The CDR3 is CASKLGNWGEAFF. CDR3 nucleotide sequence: TGTGCCAGCAAGTTGGGAAACTGGGGTGAAGCTTTCTTT. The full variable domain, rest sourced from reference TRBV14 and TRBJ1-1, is EAGVTQFPSHSVIEKGQTVTLRCDPISGHDNLYWYRRVMGKEIKFLLHFVKESKQDESGMPNNRFLAERTGGTYSTLKVQPAELEDSGVYFCASKLGNWGEAFFGQGTRLTVV.